This T cell receptor beta chain was recovered during a study of blood T cell repertoires in COVID-19. Study information: Specimens from acute and convalescent COVID-19 originated in the United States, Italy and Spain. Sample material is recorded as cDNA or gDNA derived from T cells, B-cell-depleted T cells, or PBMCs.

During active infection, Seattle patients enrolled and were then monitored through disease. Authors' processing steps: Estimates of nucleated cell counts were drawn from the amplification of reference gene primers. Measured with immunoSEQ multiplex PCR; TCRdb has only the in-frame clones, and not every one. That table is the source of V, J and clone size, and D and trimming were worked out from the DNA. The repertoire holds tens of thousands of clones, with about 91% as singletons. The CDR3 runs 11 residues. From germline, CDR1 is SGDLS and CDR2 YYNGEE. Trimming shortened V by 4 bases and J by 4 bases, and 3 bases separated the two germline ends.

The rearrangement links TRBV9 to TRBJ2-1; D not certain. This receptor was identified in a man in his forties or fifties with COVID-19, enrolled during active disease. The source material was peripheral blood. CDR3 protein: CASSPYNEQFF. DNA for the CDR3: TGTGCCAGCAGCCCGTACAATGAGCAGTTCTTC.